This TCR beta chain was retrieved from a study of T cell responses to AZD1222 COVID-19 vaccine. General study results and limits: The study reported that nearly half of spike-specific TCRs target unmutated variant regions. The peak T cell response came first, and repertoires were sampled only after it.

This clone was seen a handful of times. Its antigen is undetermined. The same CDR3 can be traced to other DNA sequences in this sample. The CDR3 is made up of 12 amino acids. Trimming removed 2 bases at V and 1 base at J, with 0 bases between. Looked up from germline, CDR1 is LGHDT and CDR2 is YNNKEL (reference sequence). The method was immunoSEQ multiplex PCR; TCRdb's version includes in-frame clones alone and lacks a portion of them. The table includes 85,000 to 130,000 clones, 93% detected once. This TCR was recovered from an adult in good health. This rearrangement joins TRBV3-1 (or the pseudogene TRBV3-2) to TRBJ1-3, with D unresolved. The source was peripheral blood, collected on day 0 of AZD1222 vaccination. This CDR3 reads CASSQSGNTIYF. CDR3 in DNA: TGTGCCAGCAGCCAATCTGGAAACACCATATATTTT.